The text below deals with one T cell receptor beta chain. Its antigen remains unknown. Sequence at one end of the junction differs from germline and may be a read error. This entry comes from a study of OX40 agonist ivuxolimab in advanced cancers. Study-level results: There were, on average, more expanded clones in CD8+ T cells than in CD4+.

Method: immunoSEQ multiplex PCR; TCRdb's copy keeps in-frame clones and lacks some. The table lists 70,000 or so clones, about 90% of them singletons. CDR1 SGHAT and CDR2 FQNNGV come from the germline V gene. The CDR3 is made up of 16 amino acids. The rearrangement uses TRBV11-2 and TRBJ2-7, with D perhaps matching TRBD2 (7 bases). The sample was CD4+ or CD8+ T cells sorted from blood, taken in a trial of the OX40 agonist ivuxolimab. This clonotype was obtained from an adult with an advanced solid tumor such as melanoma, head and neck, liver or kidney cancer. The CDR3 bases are TGTGCCAGCACCCCATCTTACGAGGGGGGGGTCTACCAGCAGTACTTC. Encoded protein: CASTPSYEGGVYQQYF.